This entry concerns a single T cell receptor beta chain. Clones were sequenced by immunoSEQ multiplex PCR, and TCRdb holds only the in-frame ones, with some missing. Among some 16,000 clones, around 80% were seen once, and the ten largest hold about an eighth. This record belongs to a study of sequential checkpoint blockade in melanoma. About the study: Each arm's sequence ended with maintenance nivolumab.

Documented treatment: randomized to nivolumab then ipilimumab (arm A) or the reverse (arm B). Patients had received no earlier DNA-damaging chemotherapy. Live CD3+CD8+ CD19− CD56− cells were sorted from PBMCs. Sequences were derived from CD8+ T cells sorted from blood (inferred from file names), sampled from a patient given nivolumab and ipilimumab in sequence. The receptor was isolated from a human donor with melanoma.

CDR3 coding DNA: TGTGCCAGCAGCTTAGTCTTCGACACAGTATTTGGTGGCTACACCTTC. This sequence encodes CASSLVFDTVFGGYTF. This chain links TRBV7-8 with TRBJ1-2; no clear D gene. Germline values: CDR1 SGHVS, CDR2 FQNEAQ. The CDR3 runs 16 residues. V lost 1 base and J 7 bases, leaving 19 bases between the germline ends.